This T cell receptor (beta chain) appears in the sequencing data of a study of monozygotic twins with inflammatory bowel disease. Reprocessing the 5' RACE reads, TCRdb reports a single entry for every CDR3 protein and omits DNA. The sample has approximately 120,000 distinct CDR3 sequences; the top ten hold roughly 12%. The CDR3 contains 18 residues. CDR1 is SGHRS, CDR2 YFSETQ, per germline. The material sequenced was blood. This chain joins TRBV5-1 and TRBJ2-2; checking the TCRdb D call of TRBD1 is not possible without DNA. The TCR comes from a human donor with ulcerative colitis or Crohn's disease, or a healthy co-twin of an affected twin (not recorded which). The CDR3 protein is CASSPWRRQPLNTGELFF.